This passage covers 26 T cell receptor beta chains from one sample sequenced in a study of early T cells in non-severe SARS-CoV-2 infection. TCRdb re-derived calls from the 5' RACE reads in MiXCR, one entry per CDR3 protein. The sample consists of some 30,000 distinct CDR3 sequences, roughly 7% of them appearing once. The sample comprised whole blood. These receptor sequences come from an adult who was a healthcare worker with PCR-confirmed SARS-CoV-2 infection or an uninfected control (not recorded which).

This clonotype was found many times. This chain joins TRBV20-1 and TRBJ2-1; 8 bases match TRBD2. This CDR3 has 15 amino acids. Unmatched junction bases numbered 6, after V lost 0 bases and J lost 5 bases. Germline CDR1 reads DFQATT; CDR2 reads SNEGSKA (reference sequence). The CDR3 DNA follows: TGCAGTGCTAGAGACCGACTAGCGCGACACAATGAGCAGTTCTTC. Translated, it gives CSARDRLARHNEQFF.

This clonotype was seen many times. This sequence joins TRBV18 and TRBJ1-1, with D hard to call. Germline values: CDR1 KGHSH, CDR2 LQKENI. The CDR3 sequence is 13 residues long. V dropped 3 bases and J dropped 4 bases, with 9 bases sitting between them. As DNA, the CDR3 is TGTGCCAGCTCACCGGGAGGAAGCACTGAAGCTTTCTTT. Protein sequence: CASSPGGSTEAFF.

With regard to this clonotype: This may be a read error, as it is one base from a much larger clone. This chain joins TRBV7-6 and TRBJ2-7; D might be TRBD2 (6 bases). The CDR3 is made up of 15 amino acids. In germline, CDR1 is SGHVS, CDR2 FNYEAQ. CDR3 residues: CASSLGGSPLYVQYF. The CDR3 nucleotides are TGTGCCAGCAGCCTTGGGGGGTCGCCTCTGTACGTGCAGTACTTC.

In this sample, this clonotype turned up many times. As DNA, the CDR3 is TGTGCCAGCAGAATAAGGAGAACCACAGATACGCAGTATTTT. As protein: CASRIRRTTDTQYF. J is TRBJ2-3 and V is TRBV27; D gene ambiguous. Germline V gene sequence: CDR1 MNHEY, CDR2 SMNVEV (reference sequence). Trimming shortened V by 6 bases and J by 2 bases, and 12 bases separated the two germline ends. The CDR3 sequence is 14 residues long.

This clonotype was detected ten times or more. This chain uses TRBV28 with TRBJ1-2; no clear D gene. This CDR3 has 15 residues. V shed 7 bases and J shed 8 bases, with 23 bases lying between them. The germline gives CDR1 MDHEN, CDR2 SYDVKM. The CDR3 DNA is TGTGCCAGCACCACAAGCGGGGAAGGAGAGGCGGGCTACACCTTC. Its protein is CASTTSGEGEAGYTF.

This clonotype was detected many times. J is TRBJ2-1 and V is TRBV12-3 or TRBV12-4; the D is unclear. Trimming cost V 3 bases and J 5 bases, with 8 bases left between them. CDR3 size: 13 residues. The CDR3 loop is CASSLVRNNEQFF. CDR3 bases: TGTGCCAGCAGTTTGGTCCGTAACAATGAGCAGTTCTTC.

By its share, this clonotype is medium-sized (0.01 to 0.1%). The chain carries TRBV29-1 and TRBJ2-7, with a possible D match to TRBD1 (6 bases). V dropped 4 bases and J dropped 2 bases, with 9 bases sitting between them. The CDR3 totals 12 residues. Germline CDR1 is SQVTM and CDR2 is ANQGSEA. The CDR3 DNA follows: TGCAGCGTTGGGGACACCGCCTACGAGCAGTACTTC. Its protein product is CSVGDTAYEQYF.

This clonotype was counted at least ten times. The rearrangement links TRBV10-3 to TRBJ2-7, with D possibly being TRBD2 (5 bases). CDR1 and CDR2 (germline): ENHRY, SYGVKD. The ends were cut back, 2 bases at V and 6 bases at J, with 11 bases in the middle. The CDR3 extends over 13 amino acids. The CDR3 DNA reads TGTGCCATCAGTGAGAGGAGGACCCTCGAGCAGTACTTC. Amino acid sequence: CAISERRTLEQYF.

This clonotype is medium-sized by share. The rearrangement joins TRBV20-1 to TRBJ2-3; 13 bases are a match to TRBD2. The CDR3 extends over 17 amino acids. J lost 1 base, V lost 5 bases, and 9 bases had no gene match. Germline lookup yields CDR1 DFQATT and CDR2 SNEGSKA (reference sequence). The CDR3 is CSAESGTSGTGTDTQYF. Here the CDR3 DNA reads TGCAGTGCTGAGTCCGGGACTAGCGGGACCGGCACAGATACGCAGTATTTT.

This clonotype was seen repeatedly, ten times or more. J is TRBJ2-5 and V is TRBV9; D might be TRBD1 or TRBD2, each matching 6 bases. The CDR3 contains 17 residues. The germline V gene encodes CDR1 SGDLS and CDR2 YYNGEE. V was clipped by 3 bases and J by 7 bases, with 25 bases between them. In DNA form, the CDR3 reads TGTGCCAGCAGCGCCCACGGGACTGTACCGAAGGGGGGGACCCAGTACTTC. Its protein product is CASSAHGTVPKGGTQYF.

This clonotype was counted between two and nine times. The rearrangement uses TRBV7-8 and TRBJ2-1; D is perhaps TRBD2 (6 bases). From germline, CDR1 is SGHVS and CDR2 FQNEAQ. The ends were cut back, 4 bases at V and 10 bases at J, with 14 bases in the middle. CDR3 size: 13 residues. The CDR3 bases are TGTGCCAGCAGCTCGACGGAGGGCGGGGAGCAGTTCTTC. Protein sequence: CASSSTEGGEQFF.

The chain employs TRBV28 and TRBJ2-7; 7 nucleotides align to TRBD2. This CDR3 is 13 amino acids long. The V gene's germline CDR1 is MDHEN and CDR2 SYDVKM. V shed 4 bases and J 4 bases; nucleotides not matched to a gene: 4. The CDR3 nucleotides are TGTGCCAGCAGTTCCGGGACTACGTACGAGCAGTACTTC. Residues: CASSSGTTYEQYF.

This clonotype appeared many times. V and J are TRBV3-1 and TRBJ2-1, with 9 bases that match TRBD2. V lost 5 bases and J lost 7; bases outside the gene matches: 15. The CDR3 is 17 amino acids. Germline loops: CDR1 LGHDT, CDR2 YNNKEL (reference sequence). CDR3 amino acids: CASSWGLLAGVQNEQFF. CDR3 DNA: TGTGCCAGCAGCTGGGGATTGTTAGCGGGAGTTCAAAATGAGCAGTTCTTC.

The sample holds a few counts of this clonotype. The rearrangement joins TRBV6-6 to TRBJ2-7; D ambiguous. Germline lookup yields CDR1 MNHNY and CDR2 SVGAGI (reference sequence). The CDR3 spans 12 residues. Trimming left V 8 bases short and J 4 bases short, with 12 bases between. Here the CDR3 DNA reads TGTGCCAGCGGCCCCTCCCAGTACGAGCAGTACTTC. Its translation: CASGPSQYEQYF.

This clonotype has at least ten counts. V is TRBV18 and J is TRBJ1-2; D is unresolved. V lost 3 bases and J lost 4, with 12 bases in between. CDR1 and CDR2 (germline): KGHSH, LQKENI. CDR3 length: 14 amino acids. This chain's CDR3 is CASSPKNRIYGYTF. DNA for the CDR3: TGTGCCAGCTCACCTAAGAACCGAATCTATGGCTACACCTTC.

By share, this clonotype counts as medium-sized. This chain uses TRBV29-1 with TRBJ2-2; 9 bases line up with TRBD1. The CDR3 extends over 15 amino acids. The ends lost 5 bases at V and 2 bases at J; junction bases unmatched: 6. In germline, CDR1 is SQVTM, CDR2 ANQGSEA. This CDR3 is CSVTQGAQNTGELFF. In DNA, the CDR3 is TGCAGCGTTACACAGGGGGCTCAAAACACCGGGGAGCTGTTTTTT.

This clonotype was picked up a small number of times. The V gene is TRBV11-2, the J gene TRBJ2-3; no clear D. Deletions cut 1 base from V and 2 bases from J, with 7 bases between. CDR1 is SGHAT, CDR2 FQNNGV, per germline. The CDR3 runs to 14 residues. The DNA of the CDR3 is TGTGCCAGCAGCTTAGGCTCGATCACAGATACGCAGTATTTT. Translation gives CASSLGSITDTQYF. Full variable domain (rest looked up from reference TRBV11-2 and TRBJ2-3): EAGVAQSPRYKIIEKRQSVAFWCNPISGHATLYWYQQILGQGPKLLIQFQNNGVVDDSQLPKDRFSAERLKGVDSTLKIQPAKLEDSAVYLCASSLGSITDTQYFGPGTRLTVL.

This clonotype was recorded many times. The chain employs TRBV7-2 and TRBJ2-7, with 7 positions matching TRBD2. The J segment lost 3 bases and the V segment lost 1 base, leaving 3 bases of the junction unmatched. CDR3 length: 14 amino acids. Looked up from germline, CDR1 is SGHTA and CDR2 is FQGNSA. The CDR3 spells CASSLGLAVYEQYF. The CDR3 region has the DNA TGTGCCAGCAGCTTAGGCCTAGCGGTCTACGAGCAGTACTTC.

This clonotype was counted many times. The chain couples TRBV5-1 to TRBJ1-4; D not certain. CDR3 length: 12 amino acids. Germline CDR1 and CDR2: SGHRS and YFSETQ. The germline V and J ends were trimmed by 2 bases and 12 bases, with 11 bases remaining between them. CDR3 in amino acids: CASSLAVGELFF. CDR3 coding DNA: TGCGCCAGCAGCTTAGCGGTTGGAGAACTGTTTTTT.

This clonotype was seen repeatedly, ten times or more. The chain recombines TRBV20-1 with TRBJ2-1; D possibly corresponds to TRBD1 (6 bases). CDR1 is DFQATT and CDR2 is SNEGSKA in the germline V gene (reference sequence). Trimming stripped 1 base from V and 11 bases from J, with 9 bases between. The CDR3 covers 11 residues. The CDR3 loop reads CSARAQGKQFF. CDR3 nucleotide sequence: TGCAGTGCTAGAGCACAGGGTAAGCAGTTCTTC.

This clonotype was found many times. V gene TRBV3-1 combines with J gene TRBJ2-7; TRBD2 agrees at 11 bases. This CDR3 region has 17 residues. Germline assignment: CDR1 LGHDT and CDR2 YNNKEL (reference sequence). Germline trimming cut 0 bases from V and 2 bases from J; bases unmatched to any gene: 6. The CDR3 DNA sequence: TGTGCCAGCAGCCAAGAAACCGGGACTAGCGGACCCTACGAGCAGTACTTC. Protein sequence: CASSQETGTSGPYEQYF.

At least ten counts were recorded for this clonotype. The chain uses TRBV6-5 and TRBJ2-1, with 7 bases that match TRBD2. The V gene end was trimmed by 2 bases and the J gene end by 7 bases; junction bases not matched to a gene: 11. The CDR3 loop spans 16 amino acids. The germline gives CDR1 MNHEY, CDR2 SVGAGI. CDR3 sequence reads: CASSYRPAGYGNEQFF. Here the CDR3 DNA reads TGTGCCAGCAGTTACCGGCCAGCGGGATATGGTAATGAGCAGTTCTTC.

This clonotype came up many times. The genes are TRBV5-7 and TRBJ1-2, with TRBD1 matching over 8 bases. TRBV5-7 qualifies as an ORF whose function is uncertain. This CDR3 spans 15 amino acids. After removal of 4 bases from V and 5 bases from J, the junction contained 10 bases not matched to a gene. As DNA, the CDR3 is TGTGCCAGCAGCCTCGGACAGGGAAGAGGGTATGGCTACACCTTC. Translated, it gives CASSLGQGRGYGYTF.

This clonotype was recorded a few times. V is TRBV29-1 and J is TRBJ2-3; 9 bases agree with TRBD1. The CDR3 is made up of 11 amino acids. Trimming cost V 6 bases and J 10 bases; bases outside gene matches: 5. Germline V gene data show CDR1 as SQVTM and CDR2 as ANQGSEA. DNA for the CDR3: TGCAGCGTGGACAGGGGATGGTCGCAGTATTTT. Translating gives CSVDRGWSQYF.

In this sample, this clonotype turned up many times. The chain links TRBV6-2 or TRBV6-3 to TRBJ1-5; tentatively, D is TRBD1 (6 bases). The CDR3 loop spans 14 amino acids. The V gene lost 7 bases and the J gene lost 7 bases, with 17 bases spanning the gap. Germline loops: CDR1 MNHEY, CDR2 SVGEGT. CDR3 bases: TGTGCCAGCACCCTACAGGGAGGGAAGCAGCCCCAGCATTTT. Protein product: CASTLQGGKQPQHF.

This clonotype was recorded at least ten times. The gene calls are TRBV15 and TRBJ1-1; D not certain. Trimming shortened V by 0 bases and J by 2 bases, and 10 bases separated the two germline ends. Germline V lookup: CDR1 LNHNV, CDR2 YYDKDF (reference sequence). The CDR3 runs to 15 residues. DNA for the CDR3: TGTGCCACCAGCAGAGATAAGGGCGTTAACACTGAAGCTTTCTTT. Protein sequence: CATSRDKGVNTEAFF.